This TCR beta chain was sequenced in a study of early T cells in non-severe SARS-CoV-2 infection. The study's findings and limits: Private and CD4 specificities were missed by VDJdb matching, skewed to anti-spike CD8.

This clonotype turned up a few times. Antigen specificity is unknown. Unique molecular identifiers were added to individual cDNA molecules. MiXCR was run by TCRdb on the 5' RACE reads, yielding one entry per CDR3 protein. The sample includes under 75,000 distinct CDR3 sequences, about 13% of them seen just once. V was trimmed by 3 bases and J by 6 bases, leaving 9 bases between them. Germline CDR1 is LNHNV and CDR2 is YYDKDF (reference sequence). The CDR3 extends over 12 amino acids. The receptor was isolated from an adult who was a healthcare worker with PCR-confirmed SARS-CoV-2 infection or an uninfected control (not recorded which). The source material was whole blood. The chain uses TRBV15 and TRBJ2-7, with D uncertain. This CDR3 is CATSRAEAEQYF. Here the CDR3 DNA reads TGTGCCACCAGCAGGGCCGAGGCCGAGCAGTACTTC.